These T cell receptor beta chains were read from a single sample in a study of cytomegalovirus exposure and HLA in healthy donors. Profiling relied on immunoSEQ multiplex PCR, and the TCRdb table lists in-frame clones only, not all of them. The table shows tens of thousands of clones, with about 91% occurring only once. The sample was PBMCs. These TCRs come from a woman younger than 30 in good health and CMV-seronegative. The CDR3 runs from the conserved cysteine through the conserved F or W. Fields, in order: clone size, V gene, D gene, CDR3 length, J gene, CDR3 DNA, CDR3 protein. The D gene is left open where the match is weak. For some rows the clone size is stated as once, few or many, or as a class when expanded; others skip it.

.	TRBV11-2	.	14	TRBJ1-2	TGTGCCAGCAGCTTAGTAAACAGCAACTATGGCTACACCTTC	CASSLVNSNYGYTF
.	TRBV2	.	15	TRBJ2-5	TGTGCCAGCAGTGCCGTGGAGTTGTACCAAGAGACCCAGTACTTC	CASSAVELYQETQYF
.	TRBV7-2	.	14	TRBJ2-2	TGTGCCAGCAGCGGAAGCGGAAACACCGGGGAGCTGTTTTTT	CASSGSGNTGELFF
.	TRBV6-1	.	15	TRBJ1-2	TGTGCCAGCACCGTCGGGGGGGGTGCCCGCCGGGGCTACACCTTC	CASTVGGGARRGYTF
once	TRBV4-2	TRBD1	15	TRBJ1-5	TGTGCCAGCAGCCGCAGACAGGGGGCTAATCAGCCCCAGCATTTT	CASSRRQGANQPQHF
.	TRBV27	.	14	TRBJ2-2	TGTGCCAGCAGTCTAGGGAGCTTACTCGGGGAGCTGTTTTTT	CASSLGSLLGELFF
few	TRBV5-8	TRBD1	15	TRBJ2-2	TGTGCCAGCAGCCTTGGACAGGGATACACCGGGGAGCTGTTTTTT	CASSLGQGYTGELFF
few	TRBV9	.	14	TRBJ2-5	TGTGCCAGCAGCGTGCAGGACAGCCAAGAGACCCAGTACTTC	CASSVQDSQETQYF
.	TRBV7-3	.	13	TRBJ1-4	TGTGCCAGCAGCTTAACAGTCGGTGAAAAACTGTTTTTT	CASSLTVGEKLFF
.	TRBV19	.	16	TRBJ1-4	TGTGCCAGTAGTATACTCCGAGGAGGCCCTAATGAAAAACTGTTTTTT	CASSILRGGPNEKLFF
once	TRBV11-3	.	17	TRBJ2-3	TGTGCCAGCAGCTTATCAAAGGGCGTGGGAGGTCCAGATACGCAGTATTTT	CASSLSKGVGGPDTQYF
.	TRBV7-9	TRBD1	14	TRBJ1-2	TGTGCCAGCAGCTTAGGGCAGGGGGAGTATGGCTACACCTTC	CASSLGQGEYGYTF
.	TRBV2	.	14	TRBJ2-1	TGTGCCAGCAGTGGGGAGATAACTTACAATGAGCAGTTCTTC	CASSGEITYNEQFF
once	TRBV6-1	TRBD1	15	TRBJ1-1	TGTGCCAGCACCCTAGGGACAGGGCCGAACACTGAAGCTTTCTTT	CASTLGTGPNTEAFF